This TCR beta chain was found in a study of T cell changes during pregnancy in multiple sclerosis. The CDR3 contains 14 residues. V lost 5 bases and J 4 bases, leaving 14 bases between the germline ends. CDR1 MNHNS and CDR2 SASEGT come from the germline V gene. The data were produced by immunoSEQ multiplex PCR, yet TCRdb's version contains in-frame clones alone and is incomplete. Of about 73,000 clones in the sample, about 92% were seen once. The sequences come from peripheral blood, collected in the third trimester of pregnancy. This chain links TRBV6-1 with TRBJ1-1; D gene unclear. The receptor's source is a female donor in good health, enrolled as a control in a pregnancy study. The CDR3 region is CASSNPNTGTEAFF. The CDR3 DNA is TGTGCCAGCAGTAACCCCAACACGGGCACTGAAGCTTTCTTT.